A single sample gave rise to the 11 T cell receptor beta chains below, sequenced in a study of T-cell memory formation after mild COVID-19. TCRdb called the 5' RACE reads again in MiXCR, with one record for every CDR3 protein. The sample has some 300,000 distinct CDR3 sequences; around 20% are singletons. The sample consisted of PBMCs or a T cell subset sorted from them (not recorded which). These receptors originate from a man aged 18 to 35 who had mild COVID-19 (a few samples of this study predate the infection). Cell type and time point are not known.

This clonotype showed up just a few times. The chain employs TRBV5-1 and TRBJ2-1; D is uncertain. V was shortened by 0 bases and J by 7 bases, with 8 bases between the two germline ends. This CDR3 comprises 13 residues. Germline V gene sequence: CDR1 SGHRS, CDR2 YFSETQ. CDR3 DNA: TGCGCCAGCAGCTTGGCCATGGTTAATGAGCAGTTCTTC. It yields the protein CASSLAMVNEQFF.

The V and J genes are TRBV6-5 and TRBJ2-3; D is unclear. CDR3 length equals 11 residues. From germline, CDR1 is MNHEY and CDR2 SVGAGI. Trimming cost V 10 bases and J 4 bases, with 9 bases left between them. The CDR3 bases are TGTGCCACCCGCACACCAGATACGCAGTATTTT. Encoded protein: CATRTPDTQYF.

This clonotype was counted only a few times. This rearrangement joins TRBV12-3 or TRBV12-4 to TRBJ2-1; 8 nucleotides line up with TRBD1. The CDR3 has 15 amino acids. V lost 4 bases and J lost 6; bases outside the gene matches: 8. The CDR3, as DNA: TGTGCCAGCAGTTATTTTCGGACAGGGAGCAATGAGCAGTTCTTC. Protein sequence: CASSYFRTGSNEQFF.

This clonotype was seen many times. V is TRBV5-4 and J is TRBJ2-3; no firm D call. V lost 4 bases and J lost 5, with 5 bases in between. From germline, CDR1 is SGHNT and CDR2 YYREEE (reference sequence). The CDR3 extends over 11 amino acids. This chain's CDR3 is CASSARDTQYF. The CDR3 nucleotides are TGTGCCAGCAGCGCGCGAGATACGCAGTATTTT.

This clonotype was counted a few times. The chain is built from TRBV5-1 and TRBJ2-3, with 7 positions matching TRBD2. CDR3 size: 15 residues. Trimming cost V 1 base and J 1 base; bases outside gene matches: 3. Germline CDR1 and CDR2: SGHRS and YFSETQ. The CDR3 DNA sequence: TGCGCCAGCAGCTTGATGAGCGGGGGCACAGATACGCAGTATTTT. The encoded protein is CASSLMSGGTDTQYF.

The V gene is TRBV7-8, the J gene TRBJ1-1; D not certain. This CDR3 has 14 residues. V shed 5 bases and J shed 1 base, with 11 bases lying between them. Germline V lookup: CDR1 SGHVS, CDR2 FQNEAQ. The CDR3 nucleotides are TGTGCCAGCAGCCGCAGTTCGGAGAACACTGAAGCTTTCTTT. The encoded protein is CASSRSSENTEAFF. Full variable domain (rest looked up from reference TRBV7-8 and TRBJ1-1): GAGVSQSPRYKVAKRGQDVALRCDPISGHVSLFWYQQALGQGPEFLTYFQNEAQLDKSGLPSDRFFAERPEGSVSTLKIQRTQQEDSAVYLCASSRSSENTEAFFGQGTRLTVV.

This chain links TRBV4-3 with TRBJ2-7; D may be TRBD2 (5 bases). Per germline, CDR1 LGHNA and CDR2 YSLEER. The CDR3 runs 13 residues. Between the trimmed V and J ends, which lost 2 bases and 4 bases, there was a span of 9 bases. CDR3 nucleotides: TGCGCCAGCAGCCAACTCGAGGGATACGAGCAGTACTTC. Translated, it gives CASSQLEGYEQYF.

This clonotype showed up just a few times. The V and J genes are TRBV12-3 or TRBV12-4 and TRBJ1-5, with 7 bases identical to TRBD1. Trimming cost V 5 bases and J 3 bases; bases outside gene matches: 7. The length of the CDR3 is 15 residues. The CDR3 loop is CASSTQGGNNQPQHF. The CDR3 region has the DNA TGTGCCAGCAGTACGCAGGGGGGCAACAATCAGCCCCAGCATTTT.

This sequence joins TRBV2 and TRBJ2-3; 9 bases agree with TRBD2. V lost 7 bases to trimming and J lost 5 bases; unmatched junction nucleotides: 7. This CDR3 region has 14 residues. Germline-derived CDR1 and CDR2 are SNHLY and FYNNEI. The chain's CDR3 is CASIPSGVVDTQYF. The CDR3 DNA follows: TGTGCCAGCATCCCTAGCGGGGTCGTAGATACGCAGTATTTT.

The chain carries TRBV7-2 and TRBJ2-1, with TRBD2 matching 10 bases. The CDR3 is made up of 17 amino acids. With 1 base clipped from V and 10 bases from J, the junction kept 13 bases outside the gene matches. Per the germline V gene, CDR1 is SGHTA and CDR2 is FQGNSA. In nucleotides, the CDR3 is TGTGCCAGCAGCTTAGTCCCTAGCGGGGGCCTCCGCTCGGAGCAGTTCTTC. Residues: CASSLVPSGGLRSEQFF.

This clonotype was seen only a few times. The V gene is TRBV7-9, the J gene TRBJ1-2; possibly TRBD1 for D (5 bases). V dropped 6 bases and J dropped 5 bases, with 16 bases sitting between them. Germline V gives CDR1 SEHNR, CDR2 FQNEAQ (reference sequence). The CDR3 extends over 14 amino acids. The CDR3 DNA follows: TGTGCCAGCAGTCCAGCGGGGCGATCTTATGGCTACACCTTC. Its translation is CASSPAGRSYGYTF.